Listed here are 24 T cell receptor beta chains from one sample, sequenced in a study of blood T cell repertoires in COVID-19. Profiling relied on immunoSEQ multiplex PCR, and the TCRdb table lists in-frame clones only, not all of them. The table includes roughly 190,000 clones, 84% detected once. The source material was peripheral blood. The receptors shown here come from a woman aged 70-85 years with COVID-19, enrolled during active disease.

The chain couples TRBV5-1 to TRBJ1-1; D not resolved. Between the trimmed V and J ends, which lost 0 bases and 1 base, there was a span of 7 bases. Germline assignment: CDR1 SGHRS and CDR2 YFSETQ. CDR3 length equals 14 residues. CDR3 loop: CASSLEPGNTEAFF. The DNA for the CDR3 is TGCGCCAGCAGCTTGGAACCAGGGAACACTGAAGCTTTCTTT.

V gene TRBV18 combines with J gene TRBJ1-1; D is ambiguous. With 2 bases removed from V and 8 bases from J, the gap between germline ends came to 12 bases. The CDR3 loop spans 13 amino acids. CDR1 is KGHSH and CDR2 is LQKENI in the germline V gene. CDR3 sequence: CASSPMVQREAFF. CDR3 in DNA: TGTGCCAGCTCACCAATGGTTCAGCGGGAAGCTTTCTTT.

The J gene is TRBJ1-3, the V gene TRBV30; 7 bases are a match to TRBD1. There are 14 residues in the CDR3. J was trimmed by 3 bases and V by 1 base; bases with no gene match: 3. CDR1 is GTSNPN, CDR2 SVGIG, per germline (reference sequence). The CDR3 here is CAWSGSGGGNTIYF. As DNA, the CDR3 is TGTGCCTGGAGTGGTTCAGGGGGTGGAAACACCATATATTTT. The full variable domain, rest sourced from reference TRBV30 and TRBJ1-3, is SQTIHQWPATLVQPVGSPLSLECTVEGTSNPNLYWYRQAAGRGLQLLFYSVGIGQISSEVPQNLSASRPQDRQFILSSKKLLLSDSGFYLCAWSGSGGGNTIYFGEGSWLTVV.

This chain joins TRBV7-2 and TRBJ1-5; D uncertain. Germline V lookup: CDR1 SGHTA, CDR2 FQGNSA. The ends were cut back, 4 bases at V and 7 bases at J, with 8 bases in the middle. CDR3 size: 12 residues. CDR3 loop: CASSSNSQPQHF. CDR3 sequence (DNA): TGTGCCAGCAGCTCAAATTCACAGCCCCAGCATTTT.

V usage is TRBV27 and J usage is TRBJ1-1; D gene uncertain. The germline CDR1 and CDR2 sequences are MNHEY and SMNVEV (reference sequence). This CDR3 has 14 amino acids. The V end was cut by 6 bases, the J end by 1 base, with 12 bases between. The chain's CDR3 is CASSRSNRNTEAFF. CDR3 nucleotide sequence: TGTGCCAGCAGCCGCTCCAACAGGAACACTGAAGCTTTCTTT.

This clone was found a few times. The CDR3 nucleotides are TGTGCCAGCAGCCTAAAACCTACAGGGAGTTACGAGCAGTACGTC. It codes for CASSLKPTGSYEQYV. The chain links TRBV6-5 to TRBJ2-7; TRBD1 might be the D (6 bases). Trimming pared 6 bases from V and 4 bases from J, leaving 19 bases between. Germline V gene lookup returns CDR1 MNHEY and CDR2 SVGAGI. The CDR3 is 15 amino acids.

The chain couples TRBV4-1 to TRBJ1-3, with D hard to call. The CDR3 spans 13 residues. Trimming shortened V by 0 bases and J by 8 bases, and 8 bases separated the two germline ends. Germline assignment: CDR1 MGHRA and CDR2 YSYEKL. The CDR3 DNA follows: TGCGCCAGCAGCCAAGATCGAGTGGACACCATATATTTT. This encodes CASSQDRVDTIYF.

J is TRBJ1-6 and V is TRBV9; D gene uncertain. Between the trimmed V and J ends, which lost 0 bases and 4 bases, there was a span of 8 bases. CDR1 is SGDLS and CDR2 is YYNGEE in the germline V gene. This CDR3 is built from 15 residues. CDR3 coding DNA: TGTGCCAGCAGCGTAGAAGTCACTTATAATTCACCCCTCCACTTT. Its protein product is CASSVEVTYNSPLHF.

V gene TRBV6-1 combines with J gene TRBJ2-3, with 12 bases lining up with TRBD2. Germline trimming cut 2 bases from V and 2 bases from J; bases unmatched to any gene: 2. This CDR3 contains 16 residues. Germline V gene lookup returns CDR1 MNHNS and CDR2 SASEGT. The CDR3 nucleotides read TGTGCCAGCAGTGAACTAGCGGGAGGGAACACAGATACGCAGTATTTT. Its translation is CASSELAGGNTDTQYF.

The rearrangement links TRBV3-1 (or the pseudogene TRBV3-2) to TRBJ1-6; tentative D call: TRBD1 (6 bases). The CDR3 is 14 residues long. With 3 bases removed from V and 14 bases from J, the gap between germline ends came to 17 bases. The V gene's germline CDR1 is LGHDT and CDR2 YNNKEL (reference sequence). This chain's CDR3 is CASSQETGWLSLHF. CDR3 DNA sequence: TGTGCCAGCAGCCAGGAGACAGGATGGTTGTCCCTCCACTTT.

The rearrangement joins TRBV28 to TRBJ1-5, with a possible D match to TRBD1 (5 bases). The CDR3 is 15 residues long. Germline CDR1 MDHEN, CDR2 SYDVKM. Trimming pared 4 bases from V and 1 base from J, leaving 11 bases between. The CDR3 DNA follows: TGTGCCAGCAGTTCAGGGCAGGGAAGCAATCAGCCCCAGCATTTT. The encoded protein is CASSSGQGSNQPQHF. Filled out from reference TRBV28 and TRBJ1-5, the complete variable domain reads DVKVTQSSRYLVKRTGEKVFLECVQDMDHENMFWYRQDPGLGLRLIYFSYDVKMKEKGDIPEGYSVSREKKERFSLILESASTNQTSMYLCASSSGQGSNQPQHFGDGTRLSIL.

V is TRBV19 and J is TRBJ1-1; D is unclear. Looked up from germline, CDR1 is LNHDA and CDR2 is SQIVND (reference sequence). This CDR3 is 12 amino acids long. V lost 5 bases and J 3 bases, leaving 7 bases between the germline ends. The CDR3 sequence: CASSPVHTEAFF. CDR3 DNA: TGTGCCAGTAGTCCGGTTCACACTGAAGCTTTCTTT.

The chain joins TRBV7-2 to TRBJ1-2, with 9 bases fitting TRBD1. Germline CDR1 reads SGHTA; CDR2 reads FQGNSA. The CDR3 has 16 residues. With V trimmed by 4 bases and J by 1 base, 7 bases remained unmatched. Here the CDR3 reads CASSSNRGQGNYGYTF. The DNA for the CDR3 is TGTGCCAGCAGCTCGAATAGGGGACAGGGTAACTATGGCTACACCTTC.

The chain has TRBV12-5 and TRBJ1-1; no clear D. This CDR3 is 11 amino acids long. Germline CDR1 LGHNT, CDR2 FRNRAP. V lost 6 bases and J lost 7, with 9 bases in between. The CDR3 loop is CASGTGFEAFF. CDR3 nucleotide sequence: TGTGCTAGTGGAACCGGGTTTGAAGCTTTCTTT. Full variable domain (remainder filled in from reference TRBV12-5 and TRBJ1-1): DARVTQTPRHKVTEMGQEVTMRCQPILGHNTVFWYRQTMMQGLELLAYFRNRAPLDDSGMPKDRFSAEMPDATLATLKIQPSEPRDSAVYFCASGTGFEAFFGQGTRLTVV.

The chain is built from TRBV19 and TRBJ1-1; weak D call: TRBD1 (6 bases). The length of the CDR3 is 14 residues. V was pared by 5 bases and J by 1 base, with 11 bases between. CDR1 is LNHDA and CDR2 is SQIVND in the germline V gene (reference sequence). The CDR3 DNA sequence: TGTGCCAGTAGTCCAGGACAGACGAACACTGAAGCTTTCTTT. Translation: CASSPGQTNTEAFF.

There are a few counts of this clone. The V call is TRBV6-5, the J call TRBJ1-5; 10 nucleotides line up with TRBD1. Germline CDR1 MNHEY, CDR2 SVGAGI. J was trimmed by 3 bases and V by 6 bases; bases with no gene match: 2. CDR3 size: 14 residues. The CDR3 loop is CASRGQGNNQPQHF. As DNA, the CDR3 is TGTGCCAGCAGGGGACAGGGGAACAATCAGCCCCAGCATTTT.

The genes are TRBV19 and TRBJ2-1; D might be TRBD2 (6 bases). CDR1 LNHDA and CDR2 SQIVND come from the germline V gene (reference sequence). Trimming cost V 6 bases and J 4 bases, with 16 bases left between them. The CDR3 contains 15 residues. DNA for the CDR3: TGTGCCAGTAGCACGGGAGCGGAGGTATACAATGAGCAGTTCTTC. Its protein is CASSTGAEVYNEQFF.

The chain carries TRBV25-1 and TRBJ2-7; maybe TRBD2 (5 bases). In germline, CDR1 is MGHDK, CDR2 SYGVNS. CDR3 length: 13 residues. V lost 3 bases and J lost 2, with 8 bases in between. This chain's CDR3 is CASSEGATYEQYF. CDR3 DNA sequence: TGTGCCAGCAGTGAGGGAGCAACCTACGAGCAGTACTTC.

The chain recombines TRBV24-1 with TRBJ2-5, with TRBD2 matching over 7 bases. The CDR3 is 14 residues long. Germline values: CDR1 KGHDR, CDR2 SFDVKD. Germline trimming cut 7 bases from V and 0 bases from J; bases unmatched to any gene: 4. CDR3: CATSLGGNQETQYF. For the CDR3, the DNA is TGTGCCACCAGCCTGGGGGGGAACCAAGAGACCCAGTACTTC.

With regard to this clone: Sequence at one end of the junction differs from germline and may be a read error. V is TRBV18 and J is TRBJ2-7; 9 bases align to TRBD1. The CDR3 runs to 15 residues. Germline lookup yields CDR1 KGHSH and CDR2 LQKENI. CDR3 DNA: TGTGCCACCTCACGAGGCGGGACAGGGTGGTACGAGCAGTACTTC. It is translated as CATSRGGTGWYEQYF. Based on the CDR3 plus reference TRBV18 and TRBJ2-7, the full variable domain is NAGVMQNPRHLVRRRGQEARLRCSPMKGHSHVYWYRQLPEEGLKFMVYLQKENIIDESGMPKERFSAEFPKEGPSILRIQQVVRGDSAAYFCATSRGGTGWYEQYFGPGTRLTVT.

This chain joins TRBV6-5 and TRBJ2-1; D is possibly TRBD2 (6 bases). Germline-derived CDR1 and CDR2 are MNHEY and SVGAGI. The CDR3 is 12 amino acids. V dropped 5 bases and J dropped 8 bases, with 10 bases sitting between them. DNA of the CDR3: TGTGCCAGCAGTCGACTAGAAGATGAGCAGTTCTTC. Residues: CASSRLEDEQFF.

The V call is TRBV15, the J call TRBJ2-1; 10 bases are a match to TRBD1. V dropped 0 bases and J dropped 7; count of bases not matched to a gene: 6. Germline CDR1 reads LNHNV; CDR2 reads YYDKDF (reference sequence). The CDR3 is made up of 16 amino acids. CDR3 sequence: CATSREGQGIWNEQFF. The CDR3, as DNA: TGTGCCACCAGCAGAGAGGGACAGGGGATATGGAATGAGCAGTTCTTC.

The rearrangement links TRBV5-1 to TRBJ2-3; D may be TRBD2 (5 bases). Germline V gene sequence: CDR1 SGHRS, CDR2 YFSETQ. V dropped 5 bases and J dropped 6 bases, with 16 bases sitting between them. The CDR3 covers 14 residues. The CDR3 DNA follows: TGCGCCAGCAGTACACATACCGGGGTGGATACGCAGTATTTT. Translation: CASSTHTGVDTQYF.

The rearrangement joins TRBV15 to TRBJ1-1, with TRBD1 as a possible D gene (6 bases). The CDR3 totals 16 residues. The germline V gene has CDR1 LNHNV and CDR2 YYDKDF (reference sequence). V lost 0 bases and J 2 bases, leaving 13 bases between the germline ends. The CDR3 sequence: CATSRDSGRGNTEAFF. The CDR3 DNA reads as TGTGCCACCAGCAGAGATAGTGGCAGGGGTAACACTGAAGCTTTCTTT.